This T cell receptor (beta chain) emerged from a study of early T cells in non-severe SARS-CoV-2 infection. Looking at the study overall: The sequenced material was bulk RNA from unsorted whole blood, and its chains were unpaired.

Findings and limits, study-wide: Private and CD4 specificities were missed by VDJdb matching, skewed to anti-spike CD8.

A note on this clonotype: Its antigen is unidentified.

Unique molecular identifiers were affixed to single, distinct cDNA molecules. TCRdb processed the 5' RACE reads anew with MiXCR; each CDR3 protein has one entry. The sample gives tens of thousands of distinct CDR3 sequences, roughly 13% of which show up once; approximately 4.7% is in the top ten. The material sequenced was whole blood. This receptor was obtained from an adult who was a healthcare worker with PCR-confirmed SARS-CoV-2 infection or an uninfected control (not recorded which).

The CDR3 bases are TGTGCCAGCGCCGCAGGCAGCTCTGGGGCCAACGTCCTGACTTTC. Protein product: CASAAGSSGANVLTF. The chain is built from TRBV6-5 and TRBJ2-6; D is ambiguous. Per germline, CDR1 MNHEY and CDR2 SVGAGI. This CDR3 is 15 amino acids long. V was cut by 8 bases and J by 0 bases, with 11 bases left in between.